This T cell receptor (beta chain) was recorded in a study of T cell responses to AZD1222 COVID-19 vaccine. Points from the study as a whole: In a largely white British group with more females than males, clonal diversity was possibly underestimated. When two AZD1222 doses had been given, Spike-specific TCR breadth and depth rose.

Assay used: immunoSEQ multiplex PCR; TCRdb lists only in-frame clones, some missing. Altogether 85,000 to 100,000 clones are present, approximately 91% being singletons, with the ten largest covering 22%. This CDR3 is 12 amino acids long. Germline V gene sequence: CDR1 SGDLS, CDR2 YYNGEE. Trimming cost V 0 bases and J 15 bases; bases outside gene matches: 4. This clone appeared a few times. Its matching antigen is unknown. The sequencing used peripheral blood, collected on day 0 of AZD1222 vaccination. The receptor was derived from an adult in good health. The chain couples TRBV9 to TRBJ2-1; TRBD2 aligns across 9 bases. The CDR3, as DNA: TGTGCCAGCAGCGTAGGTGGGACTAGCTTGTTCTTC. This translates into CASSVGGTSLFF.